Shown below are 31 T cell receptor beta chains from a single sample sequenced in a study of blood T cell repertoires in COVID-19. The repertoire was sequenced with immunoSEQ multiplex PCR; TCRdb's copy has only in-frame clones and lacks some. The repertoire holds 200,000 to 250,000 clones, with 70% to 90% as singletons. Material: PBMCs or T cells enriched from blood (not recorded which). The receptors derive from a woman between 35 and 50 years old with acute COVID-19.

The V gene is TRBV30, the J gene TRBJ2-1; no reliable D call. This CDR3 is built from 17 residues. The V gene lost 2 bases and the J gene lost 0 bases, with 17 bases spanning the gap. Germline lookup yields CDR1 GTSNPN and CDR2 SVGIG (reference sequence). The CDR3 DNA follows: TGTGCCTGGAGTAGAAGACTGCCGCTGAGCTCCTACAATGAGCAGTTCTTC. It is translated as CAWSRRLPLSSYNEQFF.

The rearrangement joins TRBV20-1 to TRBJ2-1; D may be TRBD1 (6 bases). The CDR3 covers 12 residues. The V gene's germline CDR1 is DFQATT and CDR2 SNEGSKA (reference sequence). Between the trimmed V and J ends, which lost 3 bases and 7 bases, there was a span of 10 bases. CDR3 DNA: TGCAGTGCTAGTGGACAGCCGAATGAGCAGTTCTTC. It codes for CSASGQPNEQFF.

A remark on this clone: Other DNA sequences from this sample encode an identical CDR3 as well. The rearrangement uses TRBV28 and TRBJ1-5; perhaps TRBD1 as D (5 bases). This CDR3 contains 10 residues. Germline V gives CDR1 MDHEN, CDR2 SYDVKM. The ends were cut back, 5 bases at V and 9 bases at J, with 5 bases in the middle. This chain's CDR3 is CASSQGPQHF. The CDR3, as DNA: TGTGCCAGCAGTCAGGGGCCCCAGCATTTT.

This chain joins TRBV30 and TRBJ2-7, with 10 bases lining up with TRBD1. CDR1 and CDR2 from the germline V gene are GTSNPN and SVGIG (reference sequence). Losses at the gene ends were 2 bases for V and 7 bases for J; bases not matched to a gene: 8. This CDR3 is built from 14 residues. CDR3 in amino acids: CAWSPRQGAREQYF. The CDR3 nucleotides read TGTGCCTGGAGTCCCCGACAGGGGGCTAGAGAGCAGTACTTC.

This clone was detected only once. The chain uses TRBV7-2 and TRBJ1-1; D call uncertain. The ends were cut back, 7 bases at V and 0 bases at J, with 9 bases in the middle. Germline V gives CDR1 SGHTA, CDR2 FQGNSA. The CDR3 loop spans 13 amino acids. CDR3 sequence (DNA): TGTGCCAGCAACGGCCAGGTGAACACTGAAGCTTTCTTT. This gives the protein CASNGQVNTEAFF.

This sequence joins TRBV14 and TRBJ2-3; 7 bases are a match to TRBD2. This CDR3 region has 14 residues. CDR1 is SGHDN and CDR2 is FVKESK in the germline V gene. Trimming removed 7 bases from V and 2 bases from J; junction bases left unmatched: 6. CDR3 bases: TGTGCCAGCACTCTGGCGGGAGTCACAGATACGCAGTATTTT. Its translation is CASTLAGVTDTQYF.

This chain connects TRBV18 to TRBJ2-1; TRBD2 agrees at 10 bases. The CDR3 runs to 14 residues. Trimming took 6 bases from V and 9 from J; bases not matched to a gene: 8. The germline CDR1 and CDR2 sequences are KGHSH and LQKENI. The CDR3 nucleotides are TGTGCCAGCTCGGATTCTAGCGGGAGTTCTGAGCAGTTCTTC. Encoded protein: CASSDSSGSSEQFF.

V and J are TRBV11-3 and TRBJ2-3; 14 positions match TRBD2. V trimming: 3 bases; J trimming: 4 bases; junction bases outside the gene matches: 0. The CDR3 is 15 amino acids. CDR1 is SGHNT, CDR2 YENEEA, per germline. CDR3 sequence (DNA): TGTGCCAGCAGCTTGACTAGCGGGAGGGCAGATACGCAGTATTTT. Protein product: CASSLTSGRADTQYF.

The CDR3: CATRGTATPEAFF. CDR3 coding DNA: TGTGCCACCAGAGGGACAGCCACACCGGAAGCTTTCTTT. The chain recombines TRBV24-1 with TRBJ1-1; 7 bases fit TRBD1. Per germline, CDR1 KGHDR and CDR2 SFDVKD. CDR3 size: 13 residues. The V and J ends lost 7 bases and 8 bases, in that order; junction bases with no gene match: 9.

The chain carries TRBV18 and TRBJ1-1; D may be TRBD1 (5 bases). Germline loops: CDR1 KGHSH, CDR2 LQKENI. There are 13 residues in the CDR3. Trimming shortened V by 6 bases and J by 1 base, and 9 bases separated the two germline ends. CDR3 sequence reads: CASSRGENTEAFF. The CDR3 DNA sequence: TGTGCCAGCTCCCGGGGGGAGAACACTGAAGCTTTCTTT. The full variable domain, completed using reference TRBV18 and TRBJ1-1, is NAGVMQNPRHLVRRRGQEARLRCSPMKGHSHVYWYRQLPEEGLKFMVYLQKENIIDESGMPKERFSAEFPKEGPSILRIQQVVRGDSAAYFCASSRGENTEAFFGQGTRLTVV.

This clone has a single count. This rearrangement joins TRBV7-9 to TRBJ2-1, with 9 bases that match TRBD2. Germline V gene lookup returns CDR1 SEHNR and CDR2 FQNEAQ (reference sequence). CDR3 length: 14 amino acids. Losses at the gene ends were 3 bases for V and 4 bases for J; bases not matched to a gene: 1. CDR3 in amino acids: CASSLTSGYNEQFF. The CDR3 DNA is TGTGCCAGCAGCTTGACTAGCGGATACAATGAGCAGTTCTTC.

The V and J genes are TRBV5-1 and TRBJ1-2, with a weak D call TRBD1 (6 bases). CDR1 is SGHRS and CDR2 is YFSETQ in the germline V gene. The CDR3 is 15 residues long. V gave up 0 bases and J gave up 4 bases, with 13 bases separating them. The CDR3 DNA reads TGCGCCAGCAGCTTGGCGGGGGGCAGGTTCTATGGCTACACCTTC. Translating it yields CASSLAGGRFYGYTF.

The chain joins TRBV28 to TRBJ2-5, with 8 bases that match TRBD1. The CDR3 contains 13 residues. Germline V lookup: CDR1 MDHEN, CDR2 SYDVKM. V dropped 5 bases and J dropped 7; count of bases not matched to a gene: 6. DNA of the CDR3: TGTGCCAGCAGTCAGGACAGGGAACGGACCCAGTACTTC. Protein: CASSQDRERTQYF.

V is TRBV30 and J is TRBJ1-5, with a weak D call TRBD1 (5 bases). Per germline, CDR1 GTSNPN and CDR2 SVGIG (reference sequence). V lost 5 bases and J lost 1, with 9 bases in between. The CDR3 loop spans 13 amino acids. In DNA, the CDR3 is TGTGCCTGGGAAAAGGGGAGCAATCAGCCCCAGCATTTT. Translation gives CAWEKGSNQPQHF. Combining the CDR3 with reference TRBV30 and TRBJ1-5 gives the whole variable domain SQTIHQWPATLVQPVGSPLSLECTVEGTSNPNLYWYRQAAGRGLQLLFYSVGIGQISSEVPQNLSASRPQDRQFILSSKKLLLSDSGFYLCAWEKGSNQPQHFGDGTRLSIL.

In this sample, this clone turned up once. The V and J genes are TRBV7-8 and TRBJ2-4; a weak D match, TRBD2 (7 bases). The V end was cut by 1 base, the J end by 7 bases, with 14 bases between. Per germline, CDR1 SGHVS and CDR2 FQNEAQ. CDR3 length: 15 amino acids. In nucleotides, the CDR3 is TGTGCCAGCAGCTTAGGCGACCGGGGGGCCAACATTCAGTACTTC. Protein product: CASSLGDRGANIQYF.

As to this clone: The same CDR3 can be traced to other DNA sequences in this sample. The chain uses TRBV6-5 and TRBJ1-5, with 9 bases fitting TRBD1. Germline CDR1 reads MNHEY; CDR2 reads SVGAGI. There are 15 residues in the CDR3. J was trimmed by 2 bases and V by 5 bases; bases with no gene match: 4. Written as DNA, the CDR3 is TGTGCCAGCAGTAGGACAGGGGTCGGCAATCAGCCCCAGCATTTT. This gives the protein CASSRTGVGNQPQHF.

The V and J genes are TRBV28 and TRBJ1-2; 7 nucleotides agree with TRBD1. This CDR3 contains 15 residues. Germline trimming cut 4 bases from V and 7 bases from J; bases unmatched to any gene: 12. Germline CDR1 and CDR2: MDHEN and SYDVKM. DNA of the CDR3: TGTGCCAGCAGTTCCACCCCCCAGGGGGTGCGTGGCTACACCTTC. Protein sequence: CASSSTPQGVRGYTF.

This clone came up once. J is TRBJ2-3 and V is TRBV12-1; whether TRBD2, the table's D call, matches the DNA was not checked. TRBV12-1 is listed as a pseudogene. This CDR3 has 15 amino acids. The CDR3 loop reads CASSPRAGVLDTQYF. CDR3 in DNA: TGTGCCAGCAGCCCCCGTGCGGGAGTGTTAGATACGCAGTATTTT.

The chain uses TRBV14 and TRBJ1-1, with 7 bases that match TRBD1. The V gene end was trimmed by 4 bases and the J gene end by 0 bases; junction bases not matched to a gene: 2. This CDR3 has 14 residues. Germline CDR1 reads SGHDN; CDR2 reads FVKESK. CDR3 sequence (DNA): TGTGCCAGCAGCCCGACAGGGTTGAACACTGAAGCTTTCTTT. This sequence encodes CASSPTGLNTEAFF. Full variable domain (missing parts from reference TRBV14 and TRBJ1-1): EAGVTQFPSHSVIEKGQTVTLRCDPISGHDNLYWYRRVMGKEIKFLLHFVKESKQDESGMPNNRFLAERTGGTYSTLKVQPAELEDSGVYFCASSPTGLNTEAFFGQGTRLTVV.

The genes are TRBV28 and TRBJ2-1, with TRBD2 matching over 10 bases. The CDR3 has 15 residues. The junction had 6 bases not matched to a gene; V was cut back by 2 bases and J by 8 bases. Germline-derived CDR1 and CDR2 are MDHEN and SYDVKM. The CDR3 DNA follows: TGTGCCAGCAGTTTACGGGGTAGCGGGAGGCATGAGCAGTTCTTC. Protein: CASSLRGSGRHEQFF.

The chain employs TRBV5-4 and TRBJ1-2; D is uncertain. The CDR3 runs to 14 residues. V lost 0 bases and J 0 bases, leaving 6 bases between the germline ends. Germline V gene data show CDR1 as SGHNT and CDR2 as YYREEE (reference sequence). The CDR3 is CASSLGATNYGYTF. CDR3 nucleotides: TGTGCCAGCAGCTTGGGGGCAACTAACTATGGCTACACCTTC.

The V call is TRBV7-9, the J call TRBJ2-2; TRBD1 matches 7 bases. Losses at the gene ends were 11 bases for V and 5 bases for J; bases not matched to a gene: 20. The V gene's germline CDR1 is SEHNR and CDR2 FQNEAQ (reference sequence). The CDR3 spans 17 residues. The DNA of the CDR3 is TGTGCCGGTACCAAGGGACAGATGAACAGAGGTACCGGGGAGCTGTTTTTT. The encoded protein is CAGTKGQMNRGTGELFF.

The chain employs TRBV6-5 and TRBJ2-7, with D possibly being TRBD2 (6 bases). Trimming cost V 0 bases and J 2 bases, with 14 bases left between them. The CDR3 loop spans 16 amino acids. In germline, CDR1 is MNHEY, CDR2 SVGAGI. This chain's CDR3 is CASSYSKVADPYEQYF. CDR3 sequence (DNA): TGTGCCAGCAGTTACTCGAAGGTAGCGGACCCCTACGAGCAGTACTTC.

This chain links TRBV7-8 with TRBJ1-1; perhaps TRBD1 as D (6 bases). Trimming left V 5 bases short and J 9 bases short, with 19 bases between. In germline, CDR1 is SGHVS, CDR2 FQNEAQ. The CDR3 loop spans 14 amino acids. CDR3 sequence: CASSDYGQQPKAFF. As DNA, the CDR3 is TGTGCCAGCAGCGATTATGGACAGCAACCAAAAGCTTTCTTT.

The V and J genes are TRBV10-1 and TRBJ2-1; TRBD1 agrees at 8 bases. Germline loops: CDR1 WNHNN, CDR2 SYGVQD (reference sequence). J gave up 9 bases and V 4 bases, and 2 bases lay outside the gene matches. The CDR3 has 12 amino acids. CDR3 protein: CASSVQGGEQFF. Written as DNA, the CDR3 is TGCGCCAGCAGTGTACAGGGGGGTGAGCAGTTCTTC.

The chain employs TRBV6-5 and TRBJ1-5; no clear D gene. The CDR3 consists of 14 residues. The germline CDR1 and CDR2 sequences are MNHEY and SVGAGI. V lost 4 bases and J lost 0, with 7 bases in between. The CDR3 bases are TGTGCCAGCAGTTCCAGTTTTAGCAATCAGCCCCAGCATTTT. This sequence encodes CASSSSFSNQPQHF.

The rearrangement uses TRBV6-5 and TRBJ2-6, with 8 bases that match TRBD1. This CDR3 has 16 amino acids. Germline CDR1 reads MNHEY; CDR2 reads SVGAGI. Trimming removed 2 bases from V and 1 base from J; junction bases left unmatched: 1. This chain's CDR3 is CASSYGTGSGANVLTF. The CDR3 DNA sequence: TGTGCCAGCAGTTACGGGACAGGATCTGGGGCCAACGTCCTGACTTTC.

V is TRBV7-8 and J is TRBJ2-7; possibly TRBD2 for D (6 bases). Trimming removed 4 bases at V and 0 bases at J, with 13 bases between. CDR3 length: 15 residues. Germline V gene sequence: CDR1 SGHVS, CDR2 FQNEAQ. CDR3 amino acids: CASSSRDSDSYEQYF. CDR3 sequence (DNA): TGTGCCAGCAGCTCCCGGGACTCTGACTCCTACGAGCAGTACTTC.

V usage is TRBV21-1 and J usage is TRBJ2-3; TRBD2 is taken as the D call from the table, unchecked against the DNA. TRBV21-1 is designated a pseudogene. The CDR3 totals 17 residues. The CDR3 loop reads CASSKGECASSTDTQYF. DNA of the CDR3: TGTGCCAGCAGCAAAGGAGAATGTGCTAGTTCCACAGATACGCAGTATTTT.

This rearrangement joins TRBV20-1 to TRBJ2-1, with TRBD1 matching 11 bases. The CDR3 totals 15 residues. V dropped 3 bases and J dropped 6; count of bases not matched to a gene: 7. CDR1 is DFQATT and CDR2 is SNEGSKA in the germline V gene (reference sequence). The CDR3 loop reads CSASSGTGGGNEQFF. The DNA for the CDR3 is TGCAGTGCTAGTTCCGGGACAGGGGGGGGCAATGAGCAGTTCTTC.

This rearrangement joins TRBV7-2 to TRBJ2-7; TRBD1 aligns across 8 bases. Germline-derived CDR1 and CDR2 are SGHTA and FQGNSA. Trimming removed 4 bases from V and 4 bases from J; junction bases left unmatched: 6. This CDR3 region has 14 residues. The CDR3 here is CASSSPGGLYEQYF. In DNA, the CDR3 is TGTGCCAGCAGCTCTCCAGGGGGCTTGTACGAGCAGTACTTC.